Listed below are T cell receptor beta chains from one sample, sequenced in a study of cytomegalovirus exposure and HLA in healthy donors. The table came from immunoSEQ multiplex PCR; TCRdb's copy has only in-frame clones and leaves some out. In the table there are under 150,000 clones, about 85% of which are singletons. Sequenced sample: PBMCs. All receptors derive from a boy younger than 10 in good health and CMV-seronegative. CDR3s include the opening cysteine and the closing phenylalanine or tryptophan. D genes are given only for firm matches. Size tells how often a clone was seen (once, few, many) or the class of an expanded clone, and some rows leave it out.

D gene | J gene | clone size | CDR3 length | V gene | CDR3 protein | CDR3 DNA
TRBD2 | TRBJ2-3 | NA | 16 | TRBV6-4 | CASSDWSGGFADTQYF | TGTGCCAGCAGTGACTGGAGCGGGGGATTCGCAGATACGCAGTATTTT
NA | TRBJ2-1 | NA | 14 | TRBV5-1 | CASSWGTLPNEQFF | TGCGCCAGCAGCTGGGGGACTCTCCCCAATGAGCAGTTCTTC
NA | TRBJ2-2 | NA | 14 | TRBV5-1 | CASSLGEHTGELFF | TGCGCCAGCAGCTTGGGGGAGCACACCGGGGAGCTGTTTTTT
NA | TRBJ1-6 | NA | 14 | TRBV18 | CASSRDRGNSPLHF | TGTGCCAGCTCACGGGACCGGGGGAATTCACCCCTCCACTTT
NA | TRBJ1-5 | NA | 15 | TRBV4-1 | CASSHLVQVDQPQHF | TGCGCCAGCAGCCATTTGGTACAGGTCGACCAGCCCCAGCATTTT
NA | TRBJ2-5 | few | 19 | TRBV21-1 | CASSKGRDRGGANQETQYF | TGTGCCAGCAGCAAAGGCCGGGACAGGGGGGGGGCTAATCAAGAGACCCAGTACTTC
TRBD1 | TRBJ2-1 | NA | 16 | TRBV28 | CASSRRGQGTYNEQFF | TGTGCCAGCAGCCGCCGGGGACAGGGGACCTACAATGAGCAGTTCTTC
NA | TRBJ1-2 | NA | 11 | TRBV9 | CASSVVGGYTF | TGTGCCAGCAGCGTAGTCGGTGGCTACACCTTC
NA | TRBJ1-1 | NA | 13 | TRBV6-6 | CASSSLELTEAFF | TGTGCCAGCAGTTCCTTAGAACTGACTGAAGCTTTCTTT
NA | TRBJ1-1 | NA | 13 | TRBV4-1 | CASGSLSNAVAFF | TGCGCCAGCGGTAGTTTGTCGAACGCGGTAGCTTTCTTT
NA | TRBJ2-2 | NA | 15 | TRBV9 | CASSVDRLNTGELFF | TGTGCCAGCAGCGTAGACAGGCTGAACACCGGGGAGCTGTTTTTT
TRBD1 | TRBJ2-1 | few | 14 | TRBV6-4 | CASSEGTGSNEQFF | TGTGCCAGCAGTGAGGGGACAGGATCCAATGAGCAGTTCTTC
TRBD2 | TRBJ2-1 | NA | 14 | TRBV25-1 | CASSGLAGEGEQFF | TGTGCCAGCAGTGGTCTAGCGGGAGAGGGAGAGCAGTTCTTC
NA | TRBJ1-5 | NA | 15 | TRBV28 | CASSLAGVSNQPQHF | TGTGCCAGCAGTTTGGCAGGGGTGAGCAATCAGCCCCAGCATTTT
NA | TRBJ2-2 | NA | 11 | TRBV19 | CASRFAGELFF | TGTGCCAGCCGTTTCGCCGGGGAGCTGTTTTTT
NA | TRBJ1-2 | NA | 12 | TRBV2 | CASSEYPYGYTF | TGTGCCAGCAGTGAATATCCCTATGGCTACACCTTC
NA | TRBJ2-1 | NA | 16 | TRBV7-9 | CASSLVFSGLSDEQFF | TGTGCCAGCAGCTTGGTTTTTTCGGGTTTGTCCGATGAGCAGTTCTTC